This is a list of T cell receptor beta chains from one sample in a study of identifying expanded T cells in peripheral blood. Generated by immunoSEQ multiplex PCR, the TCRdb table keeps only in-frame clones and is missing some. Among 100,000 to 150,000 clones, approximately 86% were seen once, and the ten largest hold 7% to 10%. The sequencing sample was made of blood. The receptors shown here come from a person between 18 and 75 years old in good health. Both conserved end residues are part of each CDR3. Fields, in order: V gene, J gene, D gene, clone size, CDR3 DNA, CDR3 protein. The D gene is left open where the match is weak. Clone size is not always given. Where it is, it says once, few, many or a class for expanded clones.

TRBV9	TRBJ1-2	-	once	TGTGCCAGCAGCGGTTCCTACACCGCCTATGGCTACACCTTC	CASSGSYTAYGYTF
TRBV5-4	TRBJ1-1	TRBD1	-	TGTGCCAGCAGCTTCGACAGGGGGTACACTGAAGCTTTCTTT	CASSFDRGYTEAFF
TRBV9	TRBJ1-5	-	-	TGTGCCAGCAGCGTAGCCCCGGACAGAAATCAGCCCCAGCATTTT	CASSVAPDRNQPQHF
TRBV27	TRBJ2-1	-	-	TGTGCCAGCAGTTTATCGGTCGGGGAGCAGTTCTTC	CASSLSVGEQFF
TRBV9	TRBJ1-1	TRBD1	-	TGTGCCAGCAGCGCTTTAGGACAGGGGAACACTGAAGCTTTCTTT	CASSALGQGNTEAFF
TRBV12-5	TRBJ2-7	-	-	TGTGCTAGTGGTACAGGGAGCTCCTACGAGCAGTACTTC	CASGTGSSYEQYF
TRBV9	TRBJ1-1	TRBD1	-	TGTGCCAGCAGCGTCCGACAGGGGGACTTGGGGGGAAACACTGAAGCTTTCTTT	CASSVRQGDLGGNTEAFF
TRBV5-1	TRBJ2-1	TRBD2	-	TGCGCCAGCAGCTTGACCAGCGGGAATCCATGGGATGAGCAGTTCTTC	CASSLTSGNPWDEQFF
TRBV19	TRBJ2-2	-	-	TGTGCCAGTAATTATGGGCTTGACACCGGGGAGCTGTTTTTT	CASNYGLDTGELFF
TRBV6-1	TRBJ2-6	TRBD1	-	TGTGCCAGCAGTGCATTTGGGACAGGGGGCTCCTCTGGGGCCAACGTCCTGACTTTC	CASSAFGTGGSSGANVLTF
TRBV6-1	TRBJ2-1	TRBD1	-	TGTGCCAGCAGTGGAGACAGGGCAAGCTACAATGAGCAGTTCTTC	CASSGDRASYNEQFF
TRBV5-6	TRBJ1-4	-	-	TGTGCCAGCAGCTTGGCGGACAGTGGGGTTTTATCCGAAAAACTGTTTTTT	CASSLADSGVLSEKLFF
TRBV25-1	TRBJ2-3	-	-	TGTGCCAGCAGTGACGGGCAGGGCTCAGATACGCAGTATTTT	CASSDGQGSDTQYF
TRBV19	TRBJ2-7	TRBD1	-	TGTGCCAGTAGTCCCGTAGCCGGACAGGGGGCTTTAAAGCAGTACTTC	CASSPVAGQGALKQYF
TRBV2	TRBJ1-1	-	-	TGTGCCAAAATCCCAGGGCCGGACACTGAAGCTTTCTTT	CAKIPGPDTEAFF
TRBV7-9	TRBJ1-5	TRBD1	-	TGTGCCACGAGACAGGGGAGTAAACAGCCCCAGCATTTT	CATRQGSKQPQHF
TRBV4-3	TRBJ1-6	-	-	TGCGCCAGCAGCCAAGCCCAGACGGTTAATTCACCCCTCCACTTT	CASSQAQTVNSPLHF
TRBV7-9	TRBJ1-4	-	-	TGTGCCAGCAGCCTTCCGACAGTGAATGAAAAACTGTTTTTT	CASSLPTVNEKLFF
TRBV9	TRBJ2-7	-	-	TGTGCCAGCAGCAAAGGACGGAGCTACGAGCAGTACTTC	CASSKGRSYEQYF
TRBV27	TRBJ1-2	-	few	TGTGCCAGCAGTTCCCTGGGGAACTTCTATGGCTACACCTTC	CASSSLGNFYGYTF
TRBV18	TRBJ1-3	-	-	TGTGCCAGCTCACGAAACCACGGGACGAAGCCTTCGGGAAACACCATATATTTT	CASSRNHGTKPSGNTIYF
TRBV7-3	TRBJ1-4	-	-	TGTGCCAGCAGCTTATCACAGGGCGAAGAACTGTTTTTT	CASSLSQGEELFF
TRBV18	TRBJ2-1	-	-	TGTGCCAGCTCGCAACGGGGGAACAGGGTGTCCTACAATGAGCAGTTCTTC	CASSQRGNRVSYNEQFF
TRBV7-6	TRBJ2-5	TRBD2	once	TGTGCCAGCAGGCGGACTAGCGGTCATGAGACCCAGTACTTC	CASRRTSGHETQYF
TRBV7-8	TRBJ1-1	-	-	TGTGCCAGCAGCTTACGTGGAGGACAGATGAACACTGAAGCTTTCTTT	CASSLRGGQMNTEAFF
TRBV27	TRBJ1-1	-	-	TGTGCCAGCAGTCTCGGATTAACAGGGACTGAAGCTTTCTTT	CASSLGLTGTEAFF
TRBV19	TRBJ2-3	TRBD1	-	TGTGCCAGCAAACAGGGGGCGACAGATACGCAGTATTTT	CASKQGATDTQYF
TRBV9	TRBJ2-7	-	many	TGTGCCAGCGGGGACTTCTACGAGCAGTACTTC	CASGDFYEQYF
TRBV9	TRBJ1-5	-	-	TGTGCCAGCAGCGCGAGGGGCCTGGGGAATCAGCCCCAGCATTTT	CASSARGLGNQPQHF
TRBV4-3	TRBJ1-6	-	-	TGCGCCAGCAGCCAAGTGCCCCAGGGTGCTAATTCACCCCTCCACTTT	CASSQVPQGANSPLHF
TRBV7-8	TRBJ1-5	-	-	TGTGCCAGCAGCTTCCTCCTTCGAGGCAATCAGCCCCAGCATTTT	CASSFLLRGNQPQHF
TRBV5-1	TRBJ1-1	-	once	TGCGCCAGCACCGACTCCGGGACGATCGCTGAAGCTTTCTTT	CASTDSGTIAEAFF
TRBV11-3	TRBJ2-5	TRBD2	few	TGTGCCAGCAGCGCTAGCGGGAGGGAGGAGACCCAGTACTTC	CASSASGREETQYF
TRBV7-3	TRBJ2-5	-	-	TGTGCCAGCAGGGGGGAGCAGAATCAAGAGACCCAGTACTTC	CASRGEQNQETQYF
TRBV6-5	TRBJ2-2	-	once	TGTGCCAGCCTCTGGCAAGGGGGAAGCACCGGGGAGCTGTTTTTT	CASLWQGGSTGELFF
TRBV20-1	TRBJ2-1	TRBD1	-	TGCAGTGCTGGGACAGAATATGAGCAGTTCTTC	CSAGTEYEQFF
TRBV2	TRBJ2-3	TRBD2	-	TGTGCCAGCAGAACGGCGGGGGGGCGGGCAGATACGCAGTATTTT	CASRTAGGRADTQYF